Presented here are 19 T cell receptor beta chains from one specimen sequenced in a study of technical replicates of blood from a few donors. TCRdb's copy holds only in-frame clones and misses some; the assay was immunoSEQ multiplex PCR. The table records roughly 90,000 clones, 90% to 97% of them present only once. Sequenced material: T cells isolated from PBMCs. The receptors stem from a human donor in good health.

CDR3 region: CASNSGGNAGELFF. CDR3 coding DNA: TGTGCCAGTAATTCAGGGGGCAACGCCGGGGAGCTGTTTTTT. This chain links TRBV19 with TRBJ2-2; 8 bases map to TRBD1. The CDR3 loop spans 14 amino acids. J lost 6 bases, V lost 7 bases, and 7 bases had no gene match. Germline loops: CDR1 LNHDA, CDR2 SQIVND (reference sequence).

The CDR3 protein is CATQDLTGGDDPQHF. CDR3 sequence (DNA): TGTGCCACTCAAGACCTAACAGGGGGGGATGATCCCCAGCATTTT. The chain carries TRBV27 and TRBJ1-5; 8 positions agree with TRBD1. In germline, CDR1 is MNHEY, CDR2 SMNVEV (reference sequence). After removal of 10 bases from V and 10 bases from J, the junction contained 18 bases not matched to a gene. This CDR3 region has 15 residues.

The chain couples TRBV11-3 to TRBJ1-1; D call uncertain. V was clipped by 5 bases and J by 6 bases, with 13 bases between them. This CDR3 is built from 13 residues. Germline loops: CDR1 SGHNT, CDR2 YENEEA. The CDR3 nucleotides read TGTGCCAGCAGCACCGCCCCGGGTGCTGAAGCTTTCTTT. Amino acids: CASSTAPGAEAFF.

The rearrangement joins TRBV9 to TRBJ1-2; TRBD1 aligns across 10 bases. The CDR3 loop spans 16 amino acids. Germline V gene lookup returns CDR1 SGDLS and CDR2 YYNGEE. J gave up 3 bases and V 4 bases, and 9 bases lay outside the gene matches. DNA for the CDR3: TGTGCCAGCAGCATGACGACAGGGGGCTTTGACTATGGCTACACCTTC. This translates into CASSMTTGGFDYGYTF.

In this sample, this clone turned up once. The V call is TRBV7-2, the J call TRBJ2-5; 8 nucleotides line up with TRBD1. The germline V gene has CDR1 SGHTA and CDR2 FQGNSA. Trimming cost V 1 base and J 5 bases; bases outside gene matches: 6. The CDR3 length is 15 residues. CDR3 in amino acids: CASSLGQGAWETQYF. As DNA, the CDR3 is TGTGCCAGCAGCTTAGGGCAGGGGGCGTGGGAGACCCAGTACTTC.

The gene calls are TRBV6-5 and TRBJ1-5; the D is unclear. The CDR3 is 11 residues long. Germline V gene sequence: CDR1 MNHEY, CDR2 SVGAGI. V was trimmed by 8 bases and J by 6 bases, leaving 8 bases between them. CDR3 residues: CASGRLQPQHF. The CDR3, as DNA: TGTGCCAGCGGGAGACTTCAGCCCCAGCATTTT.

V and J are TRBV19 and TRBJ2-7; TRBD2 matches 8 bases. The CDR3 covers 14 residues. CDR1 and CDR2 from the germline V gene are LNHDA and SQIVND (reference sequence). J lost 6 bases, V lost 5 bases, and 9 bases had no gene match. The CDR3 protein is CASSPWTSLGEQYF. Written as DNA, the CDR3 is TGTGCCAGTAGTCCCTGGACTAGCTTAGGCGAGCAGTACTTC.

The CDR3 sequence is CASSFQDRANYGYTF. The CDR3 nucleotides read TGTGCCAGCAGCTTCCAGGACAGAGCTAACTATGGCTACACCTTC. The chain is built from TRBV5-4 and TRBJ1-2; maybe TRBD1 (6 bases). In germline, CDR1 is SGHNT, CDR2 YYREEE (reference sequence). V was cut by 2 bases and J by 0 bases, with 11 bases left in between. The CDR3 covers 15 residues.

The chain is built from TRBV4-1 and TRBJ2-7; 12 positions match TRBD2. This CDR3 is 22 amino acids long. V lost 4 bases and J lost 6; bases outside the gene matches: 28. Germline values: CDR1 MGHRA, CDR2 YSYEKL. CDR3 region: CASSPVIPKETTSGRSNGEQYF. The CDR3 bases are TGCGCCAGCAGCCCCGTTATACCGAAAGAGACAACTAGCGGGAGGTCTAATGGCGAGCAGTACTTC.

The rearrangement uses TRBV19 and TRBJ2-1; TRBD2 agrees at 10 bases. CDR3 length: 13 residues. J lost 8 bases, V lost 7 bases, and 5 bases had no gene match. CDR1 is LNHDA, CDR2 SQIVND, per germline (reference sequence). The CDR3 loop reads CASMSLAGDEQFF. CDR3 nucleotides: TGTGCCAGTATGAGTCTAGCGGGAGATGAGCAGTTCTTC.

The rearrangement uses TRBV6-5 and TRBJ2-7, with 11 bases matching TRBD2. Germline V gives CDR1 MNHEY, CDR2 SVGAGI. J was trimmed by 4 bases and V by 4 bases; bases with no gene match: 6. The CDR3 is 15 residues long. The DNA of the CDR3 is TGTGCCAGCAGTTTTAGCGGGAGGGCCGTGTACGAGCAGTACTTC. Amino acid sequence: CASSFSGRAVYEQYF.

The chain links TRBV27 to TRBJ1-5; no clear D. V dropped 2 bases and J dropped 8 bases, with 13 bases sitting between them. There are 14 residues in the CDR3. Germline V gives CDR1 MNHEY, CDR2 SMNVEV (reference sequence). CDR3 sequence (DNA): TGTGCCAGCAGTTTAGGCGGGCCGCCCAAGCCCCAGCATTTT. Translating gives CASSLGGPPKPQHF.

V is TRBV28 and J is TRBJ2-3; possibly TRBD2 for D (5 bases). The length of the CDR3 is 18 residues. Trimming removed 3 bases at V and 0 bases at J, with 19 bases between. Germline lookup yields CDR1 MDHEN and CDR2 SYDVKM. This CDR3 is CASSLRDRVYSSTDTQYF. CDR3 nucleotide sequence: TGTGCCAGCAGTTTGAGGGATAGGGTATACTCTAGCACAGATACGCAGTATTTT.

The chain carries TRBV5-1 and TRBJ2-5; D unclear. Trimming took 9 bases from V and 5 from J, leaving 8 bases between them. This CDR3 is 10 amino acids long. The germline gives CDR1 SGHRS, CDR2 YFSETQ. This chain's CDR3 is CAIRYETQYF. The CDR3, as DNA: TGCGCCATCCGGTATGAGACCCAGTACTTC.

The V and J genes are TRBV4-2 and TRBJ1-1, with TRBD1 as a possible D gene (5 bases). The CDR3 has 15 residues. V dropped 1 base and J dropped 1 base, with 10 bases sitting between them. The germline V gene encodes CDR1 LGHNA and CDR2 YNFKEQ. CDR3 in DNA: TGTGCCAGCAGCCAAGTTTTCGGGGGGAACACTGAAGCTTTCTTT. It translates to CASSQVFGGNTEAFF.

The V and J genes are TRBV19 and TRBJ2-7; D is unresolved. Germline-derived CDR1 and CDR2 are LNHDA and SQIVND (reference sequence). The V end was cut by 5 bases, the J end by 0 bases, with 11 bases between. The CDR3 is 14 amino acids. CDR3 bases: TGTGCCAGTAGTTTTGGCGGTAGCTCCTACGAGCAGTACTTC. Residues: CASSFGGSSYEQYF.

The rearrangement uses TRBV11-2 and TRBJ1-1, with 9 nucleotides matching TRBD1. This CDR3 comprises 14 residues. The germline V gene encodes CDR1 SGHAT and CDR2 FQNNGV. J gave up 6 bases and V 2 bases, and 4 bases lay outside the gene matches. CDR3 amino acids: CASSLTGGASEAFF. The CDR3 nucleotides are TGTGCCAGCAGCTTAACAGGGGGCGCCTCTGAAGCTTTCTTT.

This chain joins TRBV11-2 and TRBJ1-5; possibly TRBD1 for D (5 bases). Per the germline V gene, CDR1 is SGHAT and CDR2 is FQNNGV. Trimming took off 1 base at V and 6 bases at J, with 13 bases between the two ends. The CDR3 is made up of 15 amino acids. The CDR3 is CASSLAGGSGQPQHF. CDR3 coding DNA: TGTGCCAGCAGCTTAGCGGGGGGGAGCGGTCAGCCCCAGCATTTT.

The CDR3 DNA sequence: TGTGCCACCAGCAGAGCGACTAGACAGCCAGGCTACGAGCAGTACTTC. This gives the protein CATSRATRQPGYEQYF. The J gene is TRBJ2-7, the V gene TRBV15; weak D call: TRBD2 (6 bases). Germline values: CDR1 LNHNV, CDR2 YYDKDF (reference sequence). The CDR3 consists of 16 residues. Between the trimmed V and J ends, which lost 1 base and 3 bases, there was a span of 16 bases.